This T cell receptor (beta chain) was documented in a study of cytomegalovirus exposure and HLA in healthy donors. General study findings and limits: An observed cluster of highly shared sequence variants was recorded as a likely sequencing artifact. Three CMV-associated chains were confirmed in vitro to be specific for CMV antigens. In a later analysis, HLA-C alleles had the fewest associated TCRs, DRB1 alleles the most. Researchers counted roughly 160 TCR beta chains as cytomegalovirus-associated.

Germline V gene data show CDR1 as MNHNY and CDR2 as SVGAGI (reference sequence). V dropped 7 bases and J dropped 5 bases, with 12 bases sitting between them. The CDR3 contains 13 residues. Primers: 60 Vbeta forward and 13 Jbeta reverse. Profiled with immunoSEQ multiplex PCR; TCRdb holds only in-frame clones, not every one. The sample has fewer than 200,000 clones, about 82% seen once. About this clone itself: Its target is not known.

This receptor was obtained from a woman aged 18 to 35 in good health and CMV-seronegative. Sequenced: PBMCs. The genes are TRBV6-6 and TRBJ1-5; unclear D gene. In nucleotides, the CDR3 is TGTGCCAGCATCCCAGGAGGCCATCAGCCCCAGCATTTT. It translates to CASIPGGHQPQHF.